The 13 T cell receptor beta chains below come from one sample, sequenced in a study of blood T cells in healthy people across ages. A second 7 to 11 cycle PCR used barcoded and J-beta primers. TCRdb reanalysed the 5' RACE reads using MiXCR and keeps one entry per CDR3 protein. Of around 690,000 distinct CDR3 sequences detected, roughly three fifths appear once; the ten largest clones hold over 30%. Sequencing was done on a sample of blood. These receptors were collected from a man in his fifties or sixties in good health.

This chain links TRBV11-3 with TRBJ2-1, with D perhaps TRBD1 or TRBD2 (6 bases each). CDR1 and CDR2 from the germline V gene are SGHNT and YENEEA. This CDR3 has 15 residues. V shed 3 bases and J shed 5 bases, with 14 bases lying between them. The CDR3 loop is CASSLAAGTNNEQFF. CDR3 coding DNA: TGTGCCAGCAGCTTGGCGGCGGGGACAAACAATGAGCAGTTCTTC.

This clonotype is a singleton in its sample. The V and J genes are TRBV9 and TRBJ2-1, with a possible D match to TRBD1 (6 bases). V was shortened by 0 bases and J by 6 bases, with 10 bases between the two germline ends. Looked up from germline, CDR1 is SGDLS and CDR2 is YYNGEE. The CDR3 extends over 14 amino acids. Here the CDR3 reads CASSVAPGVNEQFF. Here the CDR3 DNA reads TGTGCCAGCAGCGTAGCTCCAGGGGTCAATGAGCAGTTCTTC.

The rearrangement uses TRBV7-2 and TRBJ2-2; no definite D call. V lost 0 bases to trimming and J lost 6 bases, with 8 bases between them. The germline CDR1 and CDR2 sequences are SGHTA and FQGNSA. This CDR3 comprises 14 residues. The CDR3: CASSLALGAGELFF. Written as DNA, the CDR3 is TGTGCCAGCAGCTTAGCGCTGGGCGCCGGGGAGCTGTTTTTT.

CDR3 protein: CSASSPGGYGYTF. The CDR3 DNA reads as TGCAGTGCTAGCAGCCCCGGGGGATATGGCTACACCTTC. The chain combines TRBV20-1 with TRBJ1-2; the D gene is possibly TRBD1 (5 bases). The CDR3 consists of 13 residues. Germline CDR1 reads DFQATT; CDR2 reads SNEGSKA (reference sequence). Trimming took off 3 bases at V and 5 bases at J, with 13 bases between the two ends.

This chain joins TRBV5-4 and TRBJ2-7; 7 nucleotides line up with TRBD2. Looked up from germline, CDR1 is SGHNT and CDR2 is YYREEE (reference sequence). The CDR3 consists of 15 residues. J lost 2 bases, V lost 6 bases, and 11 bases had no gene match. CDR3 sequence reads: CASTLGGGSPYEQYF. The CDR3 nucleotides read TGTGCCAGCACCCTTGGCGGGGGATCACCCTACGAGCAGTACTTC. The full variable domain, with the rest looked up from reference TRBV5-4 and TRBJ2-7, is ETGVTQSPTHLIKTRGQQVTLRCSSQSGHNTVSWYQQALGQGPQFIFQYYREEENGRGNFPPRFSGLQFPNYSSELNVNALELDDSALYLCASTLGGGSPYEQYFGPGTRLTVT.

The chain links TRBV2 to TRBJ2-3, with no clear D. This CDR3 spans 12 amino acids. Trimming left V 6 bases short and J 6 bases short, with 10 bases between. Germline CDR1 reads SNHLY; CDR2 reads FYNNEI. The DNA for the CDR3 is TGTGCCAGCAGGATGAACCTCGATACGCAGTATTTT. Its protein is CASRMNLDTQYF.

The chain is built from TRBV20-1 and TRBJ2-4; D ambiguous. The J call may be in error: the DNA end matches TRBJ2-7 better. CDR1 is DFQATT and CDR2 is SNEGSKA in the germline V gene (reference sequence). The CDR3 is 15 residues long. CDR3: CSARDRVKVSYEQYF. The CDR3 DNA reads as TGCAGTGCTAGAGACCGGGTTAAGGTCTCCTACGAGCAGTACTTC.

This sequence joins TRBV15 and TRBJ1-2; tentative D call: TRBD1 (6 bases). V lost 1 base and J 4 bases, leaving 25 bases between the germline ends. CDR1 is LNHNV, CDR2 YYDKDF, per germline (reference sequence). CDR3 length: 19 amino acids. CDR3 sequence (DNA): TGTGCCACCAGCAGAGGCAGGGGCAGGGGAACCCTCGTTGGCTATGGCTACACCTTC. Its protein product is CATSRGRGRGTLVGYGYTF.

This clonotype was picked up a small number of times. The chain's CDR3 is CASSSVSETQYF. For the CDR3, the DNA is TGTGCCAGCAGTTCGGTGTCAGAGACCCAGTACTTC. This sequence joins TRBV28 and TRBJ2-5; no reliable D call. Between the trimmed V and J ends, which lost 4 bases and 4 bases, there was a span of 7 bases. The CDR3 contains 12 residues. Germline-derived CDR1 and CDR2 are MDHEN and SYDVKM.

V is TRBV10-3 and J is TRBJ1-5, with a tentative D call TRBD1 (6 bases). Germline CDR1 ENHRY, CDR2 SYGVKD. Trimming stripped 3 bases from V and 2 bases from J, with 8 bases between. This CDR3 contains 14 residues. The CDR3 DNA follows: TGTGCCATCAGTGAAGGGGGTGGCAATCAGCCCCAGCATTTT. Its protein is CAISEGGGNQPQHF.

J is TRBJ1-3 and V is TRBV7-8; a weak D match, TRBD1 (5 bases). V was clipped by 5 bases and J by 4 bases, with 12 bases between them. Germline values: CDR1 SGHVS, CDR2 FQNEAQ. The CDR3 contains 14 residues. The CDR3 is CASSPRWGGNTIYF. CDR3 sequence (DNA): TGTGCCAGCAGCCCCCGGTGGGGGGGAAACACCATATATTTT.

The rearrangement joins TRBV6-6 to TRBJ1-4; 10 nucleotides line up with TRBD1. The CDR3 length is 14 residues. V shed 4 bases and J 8 bases; nucleotides not matched to a gene: 4. Germline CDR1 reads MNHNY; CDR2 reads SVGAGI (reference sequence). The CDR3 protein is CASSSGTGEEKLFF. Here the CDR3 DNA reads TGTGCCAGCAGTTCCGGGACAGGGGAAGAAAAACTGTTTTTT.

V is TRBV20-1 and J is TRBJ2-1; D is ambiguous. The CDR3 is 11 residues long. The V end lost 2 bases, the J end lost 8 bases, and 7 bases lay between the germline ends. Germline-derived CDR1 and CDR2 are DFQATT and SNEGSKA (reference sequence). The CDR3 loop reads CSARPLDEQFF. CDR3 DNA sequence: TGCAGTGCTAGACCCCTCGATGAGCAGTTCTTC.